Given below is one T cell receptor (beta chain) in context. This clonotype was recorded many times. What this receptor recognizes is not known. No qualities accompany the bases; no much larger clone lies one base away. The germline V end is reduced by 0 bases and the J end by 3 bases; junction bases left unmatched: 11. Based on the germline V gene, the CDR1 and CDR2 sequences are SGHNT and YENEEA. CDR3 length: 18 amino acids, cysteine to phenylalanine. Solely the CDR3 DNA is kept, with 54 bases framed from the first base. The sample originates from a study of T cells in Graves' hyperthyroidism and ophthalmopathy (dated by TCRdb to between 2019 and 2020). As for the study more broadly: Peripheral blood samples were taken at initial diagnosis, before any treatment was given. A discovery cohort of about a hundred patients, roughly 45 with Graves' ophthalmopathy and approximately 57 with stable Graves' hyperthyroidism, was used to find distinguishing TCR V-J signatures. An independent validation cohort of fewer than 20 hyperthyroidism patients and some 15 patients who later progressed to ophthalmopathy tested prospective prediction of ophthalmopathy. The 75 to 100 discovery patients were divided at random into training and test sets in a 7:3 ratio. In addition, the study compared T-cell repertoires in thyroid tissue and in blood from 6 or 7 Graves' hyperthyroidism patients. After sampling, hyperthyroidism patients received methimazole starting at 30 mg daily, and ophthalmopathy patients received high-dose intravenous methylprednisolone. The paper describes TCR Vbeta CDR3 sequencing of 135 peripheral blood samples, made up of 43 ophthalmopathy patients, 70 to 75 hyperthyroidism patients and some 17 progressor patients. General study outcomes and caveats: A 13 V-J signature model separated ophthalmopathy from stable hyperthyroidism, with approximately 87% sensitivity and about 81% specificity in cross-validation and 80%/75% in testing. Sample size was not statistically predetermined, and investigators were not blinded to group allocation. In validation, the model predicted progression to ophthalmopathy a median of about 6 months before onset, with approximately 71% sensitivity and nearly 75% specificity. Most expanded thyroid clonotypes (frequency above 0.001) were also detected in blood, a finding suggesting that blood repertoires may reflect thyroid immune responses.

Hyperthyroidism patients were newly diagnosed, had a disease duration of under 2 months, and were aged 18 to 65 years. The study excluded patients with uncontrolled infections, other autoimmune diseases, pregnancy or lactation. Diagnoses relied on clinical symptoms, serum thyroxine and TRAb, thyroid ultrasound and orbital computed tomography. Blood from progressor patients was drawn when they were first diagnosed with hyperthyroidism, before any ophthalmopathy symptoms appeared. Ficoll-Paque density gradient centrifugation was used to isolate PBMCs from approximately 10 ml of fresh peripheral blood. Progressor patients were first diagnosed with Graves' hyperthyroidism and then developed ophthalmopathy during follow-up. Trizol reagent was used to extract total RNA, and RNA quality was then checked on an Agilent 2100 Bioanalyzer. Amplification of TCR beta CDR3 regions was carried out from RNA transcripts. For the first round of RT-PCR on the TCR CDR3, the HTBI primer set was used together with the Qiagen OneStep RT-PCR kit. A second multiplex PCR round built the libraries, followed by size selection and purification. Sequencing of the libraries was done on an Illumina HiSeq2000 using paired-end 100 bp reads. In the original analysis: Raw data were processed with SOAPnuke, discarding reads with adapters, uncalled bases, mean Phred below 15, or no exact constant-primer or identifier match. High-quality paired reads were merged with COPE v1.2.5, and unique nucleotide sequences were defined as clonotypes. MiTCR v1.1 was used to align the clonotypes against IMGT TRBV, TRBD and TRBJ reference segments. Analysis was restricted to V-J combinations with a frequency above 0.0001, which covered roughly 99% of repertoires. A TCS score was defined as the ratio between F50 (clonal expansion) and ExV (chaos), using BLOSUM62-based TCRdist between CDR3 peptides within each V-J. Welch's t-statistics and random forest reduced approximately 520 V-J features to 13, which were used in a naive Bayes classifier (R e1071). TCRdb's own reprocessing of the public reads used fastp at Q25 and MiXCR and kept productive beta chains. Entries that share a CDR3 protein sequence are merged under the most common genes and DNA. The authors' filters were not applied to this entry. This sample gives under 40,000 distinct CDR3 sequences in total; about 50% of them show up just once. Of the sample, roughly 6.4% is held by the ten largest clones.

The receptor comes from a woman between 45 and 65 years old with Graves' hyperthyroidism that later progressed to Graves' ophthalmopathy. Sequencing was done on a sample of blood. The chain employs TRBV11-3 and TRBJ2-1; TRBD2 fits 7 bases in the junction. Read as DNA, the sequence is TGTGCCAGCAGCTTAGATCAGGGCGGGAGTTCAGTCTACAATGAGCAGTTCTTC. It is translated as CASSLDQGGSSVYNEQFF.